This TCR beta chain was documented in a study of CD8+ T cells in alopecia areata. The CDR3 has 12 amino acids. CDR1 SQVTM and CDR2 ANQGSEA come from the germline V gene. Trimming stripped 2 bases from V and 6 bases from J, with 11 bases between. Details on this clone: Its antigen remains unidentified.

Findings and limits, study-wide: While tofacitinib was given, many expanded lesional clones persisted in scalp and blood. Unlike in mice, where it was clearer, TCR sharing across patients was less clear, possibly HLA-related.

Treatment defined: oral pan-JAK inhibitor, 5-10 mg twice daily. Cell sorting on a FACSAria was used to separate CD4+ and CD8+ T cells from the PBMCs. Extraction and reverse transcription of RNA yielded cDNA as the sequencing template. The protocol was immunoSEQ multiplex PCR, while the TCRdb copy is restricted to in-frame clones and leaves out a portion. The sample has approximately 210,000 clones, 64% seen once. The receptor was derived from a human donor with alopecia areata. V is TRBV29-1 and J is TRBJ2-7; D uncertain. This specimen was CD4+ T cells sorted from blood, taken at week 4, from a patient treated with tofacitinib. The CDR3 DNA is TGCAGCGTTGAACTGTACAGAAGCGAGCAGTACTTC. Translating it yields CSVELYRSEQYF.